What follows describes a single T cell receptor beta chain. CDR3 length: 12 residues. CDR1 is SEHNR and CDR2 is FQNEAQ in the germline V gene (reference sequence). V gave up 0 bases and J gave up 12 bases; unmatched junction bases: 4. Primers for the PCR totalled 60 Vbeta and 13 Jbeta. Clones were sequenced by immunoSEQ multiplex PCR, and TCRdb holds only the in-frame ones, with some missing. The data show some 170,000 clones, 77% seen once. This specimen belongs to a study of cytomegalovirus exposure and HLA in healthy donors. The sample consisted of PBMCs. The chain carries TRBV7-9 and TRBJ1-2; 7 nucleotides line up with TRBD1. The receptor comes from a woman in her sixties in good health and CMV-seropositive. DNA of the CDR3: TGTGCCAGCAGCTTAGCGCAGGGGGACAACACCTTC. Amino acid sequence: CASSLAQGDNTF.